This paragraph covers one TCR beta chain sequence. The method was immunoSEQ multiplex PCR; TCRdb's version includes in-frame clones alone and lacks a portion of them. There are 180,000 or so clones in the sample; about 85% occur only once, and about 14% lies in the top ten. Germline CDR1 reads MDHEN; CDR2 reads SYDVKM. Trimming shortened V by 6 bases and J by 0 bases, and 9 bases separated the two germline ends. CDR3 length: 13 amino acids. This entry is derived from a study of blood T cell repertoires in COVID-19. V and J are TRBV28 and TRBJ2-7; tentative D call: TRBD1 (5 bases). This sequence was found in a woman in her 70s with COVID-19, enrolled during active disease. Specimen: peripheral blood. The CDR3 bases are TGTGCCAGCAGGAAGACAGTCTCCTACGAGCAGTACTTC. Protein: CASRKTVSYEQYF.